These 9 T cell receptor beta chains originate from one sample sequenced in a study of shared clonotypes between healthy human individuals. The table came from immunoSEQ multiplex PCR; TCRdb's copy has only in-frame clones and leaves some out. The repertoire holds about a million clones, with about three quarters as singletons. Sequencing was carried out using memory CD4+ T cells sorted from blood. Subset: CD45RA-negative fraction. All receptors come from a man aged 18 to 35 in good health.

The rearrangement links TRBV19 to TRBJ2-7, with D perhaps matching TRBD2 (5 bases). The germline V gene has CDR1 LNHDA and CDR2 SQIVND (reference sequence). Trimming shortened V by 5 bases and J by 0 bases, and 11 bases separated the two germline ends. This CDR3 region has 14 residues. CDR3 sequence: CASSPRRSSYEQYF. The CDR3 DNA sequence: TGTGCCAGTAGTCCCAGGAGGAGCTCCTACGAGCAGTACTTC.

The V call is TRBV5-1, the J call TRBJ2-1, with 13 bases that match TRBD2. CDR3 length equals 16 residues. Germline CDR1 SGHRS, CDR2 YFSETQ. Trimming removed 3 bases from V and 5 bases from J; junction bases left unmatched: 5. The CDR3 loop is CASSSGTSGAHNEQFF. The CDR3 nucleotides are TGCGCCAGCAGCTCTGGGACTAGCGGGGCCCACAATGAGCAGTTCTTC.

The V gene is TRBV5-1, the J gene TRBJ1-2; 7 bases align to TRBD1. The trim removed 3 bases at V and 8 bases at J, leaving 7 bases unmatched. The CDR3 length is 13 residues. The germline V gene encodes CDR1 SGHRS and CDR2 YFSETQ. This chain's CDR3 is CASSSTGWGGYTF. DNA for the CDR3: TGCGCCAGCAGCTCGACAGGGTGGGGAGGCTACACCTTC.

This chain links TRBV4-2 with TRBJ1-3; perhaps TRBD1 as D (5 bases). Trimming left V 0 bases short and J 4 bases short, with 13 bases between. Germline V gene lookup returns CDR1 LGHNA and CDR2 YNFKEQ. This CDR3 has 16 residues. CDR3: CASSQERGAGGNTIYF. CDR3 bases: TGTGCCAGCAGCCAAGAACGGGGAGCAGGGGGAAACACCATATATTTT.

This rearrangement joins TRBV10-3 to TRBJ2-3; 9 bases map to TRBD1. Per the germline V gene, CDR1 is ENHRY and CDR2 is SYGVKD. Trimming removed 2 bases from V and 6 bases from J; junction bases left unmatched: 6. The length of the CDR3 is 15 residues. CDR3 residues: CAISEGTGSSDTQYF. The CDR3 coding sequence is TGTGCCATCAGTGAGGGGACAGGGTCTTCCGATACGCAGTATTTT.

This sequence joins TRBV5-8 and TRBJ2-1; 8 nucleotides agree with TRBD2. Per the germline V gene, CDR1 is SGHTS and CDR2 is YDEGEE. This CDR3 is built from 17 residues. V was clipped by 2 bases and J by 0 bases; unmatched bases: 7. The chain's CDR3 is CASSFTRSGDSYNEQFF. The CDR3 DNA is TGTGCCAGCAGCTTTACCCGTAGCGGGGACTCCTACAATGAGCAGTTCTTC.

The chain combines TRBV30 with TRBJ1-2; 9 bases are a match to TRBD1. Germline CDR1 and CDR2: GTSNPN and SVGIG (reference sequence). J gave up 7 bases and V 4 bases, and 7 bases lay outside the gene matches. The CDR3 runs to 13 residues. The CDR3 nucleotides read TGTGCCTGGAAGGACAGGGGTAGGGGTGGCTACACCTTC. Translation gives CAWKDRGRGGYTF. Full variable domain (remainder filled in from reference TRBV30 and TRBJ1-2): SQTIHQWPATLVQPVGSPLSLECTVEGTSNPNLYWYRQAAGRGLQLLFYSVGIGQISSEVPQNLSASRPQDRQFILSSKKLLLSDSGFYLCAWKDRGRGGYTFGSGTRLTVV.

The V call is TRBV11-2, the J call TRBJ1-4, with D perhaps matching TRBD1 (5 bases). CDR1 is SGHAT, CDR2 FQNNGV, per germline. V was pared by 8 bases and J by 7 bases, with 14 bases between. The CDR3 contains 13 residues. The CDR3 is CASGRVVGEKLFF. The DNA for the CDR3 is TGTGCCAGCGGCAGGGTTGTCGGTGAAAAACTGTTTTTT.

This clone occurred once. The CDR3 loop reads CASSQLAGGTDTQYF. The CDR3 DNA reads as TGTGCCAGCTCACAACTAGCGGGGGGCACAGATACGCAGTATTTT. The gene calls are TRBV18 and TRBJ2-3, with 11 bases that match TRBD2. The CDR3 is 15 residues long. In germline, CDR1 is KGHSH, CDR2 LQKENI. V shed 4 bases and J 1 base; nucleotides not matched to a gene: 1.